Listed below are T cell receptor beta chains from one sample, sequenced in a study of radiation and T cells in renal cell carcinoma. Assay: immunoSEQ multiplex PCR; the TCRdb copy retains only in-frame clones and omits some. The table has 140,000 or so clones, about 86% seen once. The sample in question was blood, obtained from a patient whose treatment included radiotherapy and nephrectomy. All receptors come from a woman in her forties or fifties with renal cell carcinoma. Both conserved end residues are part of each CDR3. The D gene is left open where the match is weak. Clone size is given for some rows only: seen once, a few or many times, or a class if the clone is expanded.

14 | NA | TRBJ1-4 | TRBV19 | NA | CASRPRDLGEKLFF | TGTGCCAGTAGACCTCGGGACCTGGGTGAAAAACTGTTTTTT
12 | NA | TRBJ2-7 | TRBV9 | NA | CASSGGSYEQYF | TGTGCCAGCAGCGGGGGCTCCTACGAGCAGTACTTC
14 | NA | TRBJ1-5 | TRBV2 | NA | CASSKGGMLQPQHF | TGTGCCAGCTCTAAAGGGGGGATGCTACAGCCCCAGCATTTT
14 | once | TRBJ1-1 | TRBV10-3 | NA | CAIRYEGFDTEAFF | TGTGCCATCCGGTACGAGGGCTTCGACACTGAAGCTTTCTTT
14 | NA | TRBJ2-7 | TRBV5-1 | TRBD1 | CASSQPGQGGEQYF | TGCGCCAGCAGCCAGCCGGGACAGGGTGGCGAGCAGTACTTC
13 | NA | TRBJ2-1 | TRBV29-1 | NA | CSVVVSSYNEQFF | TGCAGCGTTGTGGTAAGCTCCTACAATGAGCAGTTCTTC
15 | NA | TRBJ2-5 | TRBV28 | NA | CASSFQREEQETQYF | TGTGCCAGCAGTTTTCAGAGGGAGGAACAAGAGACCCAGTACTTC
15 | NA | TRBJ2-3 | TRBV14 | NA | CASSQDYGGSDTQYF | TGTGCCAGCAGCCAAGATTACGGCGGGTCAGATACGCAGTATTTT
17 | NA | TRBJ2-5 | TRBV4-2 | NA | CASSLGAGTIVGETQYF | TGTGCCAGCAGCCTCGGGGCCGGGACCATCGTTGGGGAGACCCAGTACTTC
15 | NA | TRBJ2-1 | TRBV10-3 | NA | CAISETPDTNNEQFF | TGTGCCATCAGTGAGACACCGGACACTAACAATGAGCAGTTCTTC
13 | NA | TRBJ2-7 | TRBV28 | NA | CASSLFGAYEQYF | TGTGCCAGCAGTTTATTCGGGGCCTACGAGCAGTACTTC
16 | NA | TRBJ2-1 | TRBV30 | TRBD2 | CAWSPGLAGGYDEQFF | TGTGCCTGGAGTCCTGGACTAGCGGGGGGGTACGATGAGCAGTTCTTC
14 | NA | TRBJ2-1 | TRBV4-3 | NA | CASSQGVDYNEQFF | TGCGCCAGCAGCCAAGGGGTAGATTACAATGAGCAGTTCTTC
14 | NA | TRBJ2-3 | TRBV4-2 | TRBD2 | CASSRTSGTDTQYF | TGTGCCAGCAGCCGGACTAGCGGCACAGATACGCAGTATTTT
15 | NA | TRBJ2-5 | TRBV15 | NA | CATSREPRFQETQYF | TGTGCCACCAGCAGAGAACCACGATTCCAAGAGACCCAGTACTTC
13 | NA | TRBJ2-1 | TRBV5-1 | NA | CASTADWNNEQFF | TGCGCCAGCACCGCGGACTGGAACAATGAGCAGTTCTTC
14 | NA | TRBJ1-5 | TRBV6-6 | NA | CASSRAGAGQPQHF | TGTGCCAGCAGCCGGGCGGGTGCCGGTCAGCCCCAGCATTTT
16 | NA | TRBJ1-3 | TRBV9 | NA | CASSPNSRPGLNTIYF | TGTGCCAGCAGCCCGAATAGTCGACCTGGGTTGAACACCATATATTTT
12 | NA | TRBJ2-7 | TRBV19 | TRBD1 | CASEQGAGEQYF | TGTGCCAGCGAACAGGGGGCAGGCGAGCAGTACTTC
15 | NA | TRBJ1-6 | TRBV5-4 | NA | CASSLEPASDSPLHF | TGTGCCAGCAGCCTGGAGCCGGCTTCAGATTCACCCCTCCACTTT
15 | once | TRBJ2-7 | TRBV19 | NA | CASSPAGTSPYEQYF | TGTGCCAGTAGTCCCGCCGGGACGTCCCCCTACGAGCAGTACTTC
15 | NA | TRBJ1-4 | TRBV4-1 | NA | CASSQDRQGNEKLFF | TGCGCCAGCAGCCAAGATCGGCAGGGTAATGAAAAACTGTTTTTT
14 | once | TRBJ1-1 | TRBV27 | NA | CASSPGEKGGEAFF | TGTGCCAGCAGTCCGGGGGAAAAGGGGGGTGAAGCTTTCTTT
15 | NA | TRBJ1-4 | TRBV28 | NA | CASSLSTTANEKLFF | TGTGCCAGCAGTTTATCGACGACGGCTAATGAAAAACTGTTTTTT
15 | NA | TRBJ2-5 | TRBV5-1 | TRBD1 | CASSGGQGRVGTQYF | TGCGCCAGCAGCGGTGGACAGGGACGGGTCGGGACCCAGTACTTC
15 | NA | TRBJ2-3 | TRBV2 | TRBD2 | CASRQLAGSTDTQYF | TGTGCCAGCAGGCAACTAGCGGGTAGCACAGATACGCAGTATTTT
14 | NA | TRBJ2-5 | TRBV18 | TRBD2 | CASSPAGGGETQYF | TGTGCCAGCTCACCCGCGGGAGGGGGAGAGACCCAGTACTTC
16 | NA | TRBJ1-3 | TRBV10-2 | NA | CASSGVGRSSGNTIYF | TGCGCCAGCAGTGGAGTAGGACGGTCCTCTGGAAACACCATATATTTT
14 | NA | TRBJ1-5 | TRBV27 | NA | CASSLSGYNQPQHF | TGTGCCAGCAGTTTATCCGGGTACAATCAGCCCCAGCATTTT
14 | few | TRBJ1-1 | TRBV14 | NA | CASSQETYNTEAFF | TGTGCCAGCAGCCAAGAAACATATAACACTGAAGCTTTCTTT
13 | NA | TRBJ2-4 | TRBV30 | TRBD2 | CAWSSVAGGLEYF | TGTGCCTGGAGTTCGGTAGCGGGGGGGCTTGAATACTTC
15 | NA | TRBJ2-1 | TRBV28 | TRBD2 | CASKSSGSGYNEQFF | TGTGCCAGCAAAAGCAGCGGGAGTGGCTACAATGAGCAGTTCTTC
15 | NA | TRBJ1-2 | TRBV5-1 | NA | CASSLLGSANYGYTF | TGCGCCAGCAGCTTGCTGGGGTCAGCTAACTATGGCTACACCTTC
14 | NA | TRBJ2-7 | TRBV9 | NA | CASSVELHSYEQYF | TGTGCCAGCAGCGTAGAACTGCATTCCTACGAGCAGTACTTC
15 | NA | TRBJ1-4 | TRBV5-1 | NA | CASSLASPTNEKLFF | TGCGCCAGCAGCTTGGCGAGTCCAACTAATGAAAAACTGTTTTTT
15 | once | TRBJ1-2 | TRBV11-2 | NA | CASSFSGTLNYGYTF | TGTGCCAGCAGCTTTTCCGGGACCCTCAACTATGGCTACACCTTC
13 | once | TRBJ2-5 | TRBV7-2 | NA | CASSLASQETQYF | TGTGCCAGCAGCCTAGCGTCCCAAGAGACCCAGTACTTC
13 | NA | TRBJ1-1 | TRBV28 | NA | CASTTPSKTEAFF | TGTGCCAGCACGACTCCATCAAAGACAGAAGCTTTCTTT
16 | NA | TRBJ2-1 | TRBV7-8 | TRBD2 | CASSLDERGGYNEQFF | TGTGCCAGCAGCTTAGACGAGCGGGGGGGTTACAATGAGCAGTTCTTC
14 | NA | TRBJ1-2 | TRBV6-6 | TRBD1 | CASSIDREDYGYTF | TGTGCCAGCAGCATAGACAGGGAGGACTATGGCTACACCTTC
16 | NA | TRBJ2-7 | TRBV4-3 | TRBD1 | CASSQVSQGAFYEQYF | TGCGCCAGCAGCCAAGTAAGCCAGGGGGCGTTTTACGAGCAGTACTTC
17 | NA | TRBJ1-1 | TRBV4-3 | TRBD1 | CASSQGGRGQGNTEAFF | TGCGCCAGCAGCCAAGGGGGTCGAGGACAGGGTAACACTGAAGCTTTCTTT
15 | once | TRBJ2-1 | TRBV9 | TRBD2 | CASSPSGTRPNEQFF | TGTGCCAGCAGCCCGTCCGGGACTAGGCCAAATGAGCAGTTCTTC
16 | NA | TRBJ2-3 | TRBV7-8 | TRBD2 | CASSSRLAGGRDTQYF | TGTGCCAGCAGCTCTAGACTAGCGGGGGGGCGAGATACGCAGTATTTT
17 | NA | TRBJ1-3 | TRBV9 | TRBD1 | CASSARTGPFSGNTIYF | TGTGCCAGCAGCGCACGGACAGGTCCCTTTTCTGGAAACACCATATATTTT
16 | NA | TRBJ1-2 | TRBV9 | TRBD1 | CASSVGERQGLSGYTF | TGTGCCAGCAGCGTAGGGGAAAGACAGGGTTTAAGTGGCTACACCTTC
16 | once | TRBJ2-1 | TRBV9 | TRBD2 | CASSVDGGRAYNEQFF | TGTGCCAGCAGCGTAGATGGCGGGAGGGCCTACAATGAGCAGTTCTTC
13 | NA | TRBJ1-1 | TRBV28 | NA | CASSLDVDTEAFF | TGTGCCAGCAGTTTGGACGTTGACACTGAAGCTTTCTTT
14 | NA | TRBJ2-5 | TRBV30 | TRBD2 | CAWSVSGGSETQYF | TGTGCCTGGAGTGTAAGCGGGGGGTCTGAGACCCAGTACTTC
11 | NA | TRBJ2-7 | TRBV20-1 | NA | CSAKGSYEQYF | TGCAGTGCTAAGGGTTCCTACGAGCAGTACTTC
14 | few | TRBJ2-7 | TRBV28 | NA | CASSSRLGDYEQYF | TGTGCCAGCAGTTCAAGACTAGGGGACTACGAGCAGTACTTC
14 | NA | TRBJ2-7 | TRBV6-1 | NA | CASSFPTPTYEQYF | TGTGCCAGCAGTTTTCCGACACCAACCTACGAGCAGTACTTC